This is a list of T cell receptor beta chains from one sample in a study of blood T cells in healthy people across ages. MiXCR was run by TCRdb on the 5' RACE reads, yielding one entry per CDR3 protein. The profile shows about 400,000 distinct CDR3 sequences, more than 45% of them singletons. The specimen sequenced was blood. These receptors all stem from a man aged 60 to 75 in good health. The CDR3 runs from the conserved cysteine through the conserved F or W.

v_gene | CDR3aa
TRBV5-6 | CASSLIAARGKEQYF
TRBV28 | CASSLEGSSGVNVLTF
TRBV20-1 | CSAQEIGTQYF
TRBV14 | CASSLPAGLGGGCNEQFF
TRBV12-3/TRBV12-4 | CASSSTQHYGYTF
TRBV18 | CASSPRDRGLAQHF
TRBV20-1 | CSARDLKLAGAQSSYEQYF
TRBV2 | CASSGGTNSYEQYF
TRBV3-1 | CASRASGGGYTF
TRBV28 | CASSGTPGANVLTF
TRBV7-2 | CASSGVKGSYNYGYTF
TRBV7-9 | CASSLRYKGQENAQETQYF
TRBV20-1 | CSARPRGLVGYGYTF
TRBV12-3/TRBV12-4 | CASSGFNSRTYEQYF
TRBV5-1 | CASRETPLETQYF
TRBV7-2 | CASSLYGRAGDNEQFF